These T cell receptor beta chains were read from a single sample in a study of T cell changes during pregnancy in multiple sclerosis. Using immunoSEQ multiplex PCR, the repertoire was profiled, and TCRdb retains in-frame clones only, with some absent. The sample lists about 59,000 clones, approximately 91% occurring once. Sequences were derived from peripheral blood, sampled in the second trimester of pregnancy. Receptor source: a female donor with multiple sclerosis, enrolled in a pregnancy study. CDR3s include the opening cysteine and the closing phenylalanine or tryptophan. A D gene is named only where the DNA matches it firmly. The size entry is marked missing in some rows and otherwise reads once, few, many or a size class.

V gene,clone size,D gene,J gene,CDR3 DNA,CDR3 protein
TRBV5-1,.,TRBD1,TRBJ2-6,TGCGCCAGCAGCCAAACAGGGGGAGGCTACGGTGGGGCCAACGTCCTGACTTTC,CASSQTGGGYGGANVLTF
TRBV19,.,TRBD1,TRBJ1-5,TGTGCCAGTAGTACCGGGACAGGGAGGTTTCAGCCCCAGCATTTT,CASSTGTGRFQPQHF
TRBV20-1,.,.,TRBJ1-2,TGCAGTGCTAGGTTCCTCTATGGCTACACCTTC,CSARFLYGYTF
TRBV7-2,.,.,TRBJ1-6,TGTGCCAGCAGCTTCAGGGCCGGCAGCTCCTATAATTCACCCCTCCACTTT,CASSFRAGSSYNSPLHF
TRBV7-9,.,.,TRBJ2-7,TGTGCCAGCAGCTTCCCGGGACAAGCCTACGAGCAGTACTTC,CASSFPGQAYEQYF
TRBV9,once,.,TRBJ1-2,TGTGCCAGCAGCGTCGGGGCGGGAGTTGGCTACACCTTC,CASSVGAGVGYTF
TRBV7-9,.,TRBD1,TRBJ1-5,TGTGCCAGCAGCTTACAGGGGGACCAGCCCCAGCATTTT,CASSLQGDQPQHF
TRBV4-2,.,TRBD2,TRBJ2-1,TGTGCCAGCAGCCATCAACTAGCGGGGGTTGACAATGAGCAGTTCTTC,CASSHQLAGVDNEQFF
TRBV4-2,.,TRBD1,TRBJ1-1,TGTGCCAGCAGCCAACGGGGGCAGGGGGACACTGAAGCTTTCTTT,CASSQRGQGDTEAFF
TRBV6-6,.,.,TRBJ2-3,TGTGCCAGCAGTTATAGCGTGGATACGCAGTATTTT,CASSYSVDTQYF
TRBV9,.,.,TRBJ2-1,TGTGCCAGCAGCGTCCGACAGAACCCCTTCTACAATGAGCAGTTCTTC,CASSVRQNPFYNEQFF
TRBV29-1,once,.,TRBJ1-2,TGCAGCTCCGAAGCAGGGGACGGCTACACCTTC,CSSEAGDGYTF
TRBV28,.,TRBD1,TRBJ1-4,TGTGCCAGCAGATCTATACTGGGACAGGGGCTGGGGGAAAAACTGTTTTTT,CASRSILGQGLGEKLFF
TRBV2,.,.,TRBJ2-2,TGTGCCAGCAGTGCCGGGGGGCCTCGTCTCACCGGGGAGCTGTTTTTT,CASSAGGPRLTGELFF
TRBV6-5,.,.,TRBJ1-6,TGTGCCAGCAGGGGCGTAGATTCACCCCTCCACTTT,CASRGVDSPLHF
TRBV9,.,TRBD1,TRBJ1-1,TGTGCCAGCAGCGTAGAGCCCGGGACAGGAGAGAACACTGAAGCTTTCTTT,CASSVEPGTGENTEAFF
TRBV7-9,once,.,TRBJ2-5,TGTGCCAGCAGCGACCACCCCGGGACACTTCAAGAGACCCAGTACTTC,CASSDHPGTLQETQYF
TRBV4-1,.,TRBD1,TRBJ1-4,TGCGCCAGCAGCCTGGGGACAGGGACTAATGAAAAACTGTTTTTT,CASSLGTGTNEKLFF
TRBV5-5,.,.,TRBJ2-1,TGTGCCAGCAGCGCATCTAGCTACTACAATGAGCAGTTCTTC,CASSASSYYNEQFF
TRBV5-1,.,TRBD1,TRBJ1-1,TGCGCCAGCAGCCGACGACAGGGTGAAACTGAAGCTTTCTTT,CASSRRQGETEAFF
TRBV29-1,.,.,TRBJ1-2,TGCAGCGTTGTGCAGGGAGGTGATGGCTACACCTTC,CSVVQGGDGYTF
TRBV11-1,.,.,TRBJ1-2,TGTGCCAGCAGCTTCGACACCTATGGCTACACCTTC,CASSFDTYGYTF
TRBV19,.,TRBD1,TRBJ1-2,TGTGCCAGTAGTCGACAGGGTTCTGGCTACACCTTC,CASSRQGSGYTF
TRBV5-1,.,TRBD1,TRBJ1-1,TGCGCCAGCAGCTCGCAGGGGGCGCCGGGCACTGAAGCTTTCTTT,CASSSQGAPGTEAFF
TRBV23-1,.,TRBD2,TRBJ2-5,TGCGCCAGCAGTCAATCGGCCCCTCAGTGGCGGGGGGAAGAGACCCAGTACTTC,CASSQSAPQWRGEETQYF
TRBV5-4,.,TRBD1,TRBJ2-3,TGTGCCAGCAGCTTTCCGCAAGCCGGGACAGTTTCAGATACGCAGTATTTT,CASSFPQAGTVSDTQYF
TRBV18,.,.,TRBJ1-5,TGTGCCAGCTCACCAGCGAACAATCAGCCCCAGCATTTT,CASSPANNQPQHF
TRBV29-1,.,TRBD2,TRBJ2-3,TGCAGCGTACCCAGCGGGGGGGCCACAGATACGCAGTATTTT,CSVPSGGATDTQYF
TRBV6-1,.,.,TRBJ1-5,TGTGCCAGCACCAGGACACCCTATCAGCCCCAGCATTTT,CASTRTPYQPQHF
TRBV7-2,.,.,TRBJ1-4,TGTGCCAGCAGCCGAGGGGGGGGAGGTGGTGAAAAACTGTTTTTT,CASSRGGGGGEKLFF
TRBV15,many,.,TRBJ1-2,TGTGCCACCAGCAGAGATCGGGAAACCTACACCTTC,CATSRDRETYTF
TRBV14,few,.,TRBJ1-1,TGTGCCAGCAGCCGAGGTCGGTGGAGGTTTTTGGGCACTGAAGCTTTCTTT,CASSRGRWRFLGTEAFF
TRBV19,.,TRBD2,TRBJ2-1,TGTGCCAGTAGTCGGGGGGTCTACAATGAGCAGTTCTTC,CASSRGVYNEQFF
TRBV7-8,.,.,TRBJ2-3,TGTGCCAGCAGCTTACACACAGATACGCAGTATTTT,CASSLHTDTQYF
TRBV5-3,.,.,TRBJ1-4,TGTGCCAGAAGCTACCCCCAGGGATATAATGAAAAACTGTTTTTT,CARSYPQGYNEKLFF
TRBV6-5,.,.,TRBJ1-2,TGTGCCAGCAGTTATACGACAGCTAACTATGGCTACACCTTC,CASSYTTANYGYTF
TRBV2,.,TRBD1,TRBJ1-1,TGTGCCAGCAATAAACAGGGGGGCACTGAAGCTTTCTTT,CASNKQGGTEAFF
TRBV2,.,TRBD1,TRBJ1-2,TGTGCCAGCAGTGAGCAGGGGGAGGAAGGCTACACCTTC,CASSEQGEEGYTF
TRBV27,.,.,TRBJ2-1,TGTGCCAGCAGTCTCAGGGGTAGGGGATACAATGAGCAGTTCTTC,CASSLRGRGYNEQFF